These 9 T cell receptor beta chains originate from one sample sequenced in a study of CD8 T cells in ankylosing spondylitis. TCRdb used MiXCR to reprocess the 5' RACE reads, holding one entry per CDR3 protein. The data show roughly 230,000 distinct CDR3 sequences, with 8% to 10% seen just once and roughly 4.9% held by the top ten. Sequencing was carried out using blood, either unsorted or a sorted T cell fraction (not recorded which). Source of these receptors: a female donor with ankylosing spondylitis or in good health (not recorded which).

This clonotype has a handful of counts. The rearrangement joins TRBV6-7 to TRBJ2-4; 12 positions agree with TRBD2. TRBV6-7 falls under the ORF class, with uncertain function. The V gene end was trimmed by 6 bases and the J gene end by 11 bases; junction bases not matched to a gene: 2. This CDR3 is 12 amino acids long. The CDR3 nucleotides are TGTGCCAGCAGACTAGCGGGAGGCGTTCAGTACTTC. Translation: CASRLAGGVQYF.

This clonotype has ten or more counts. The chain uses TRBV4-3 and TRBJ2-7; TRBD2 matches 7 bases. J gave up 0 bases and V 2 bases, and 1 base lay outside the gene matches. The CDR3 spans 14 residues. The V gene's germline CDR1 is LGHNA and CDR2 YSLEER. CDR3 sequence (DNA): TGCGCCAGCAGCCAAAAGCGGGGCTCCTACGAGCAGTACTTC. Translation gives CASSQKRGSYEQYF.

This clonotype was detected ten times or more. The chain employs TRBV6-2 or TRBV6-3 and TRBJ1-1; D gene ambiguous. Germline CDR1 MNHEY, CDR2 SVGEGT. The CDR3 contains 13 residues. V shed 2 bases and J shed 1 base, with 5 bases lying between them. CDR3 DNA sequence: TGTGCCAGCAGTTACGCCAGGAACACTGAAGCTTTCTTT. It specifies CASSYARNTEAFF.

The genes are TRBV7-9 and TRBJ2-5, with 11 bases that match TRBD2. The CDR3 has 14 amino acids. The germline V gene has CDR1 SEHNR and CDR2 FQNEAQ (reference sequence). V dropped 5 bases and J dropped 5; count of bases not matched to a gene: 4. The CDR3 coding sequence is TGTGCCAGCAGCCATAGCGGGAGGGCCGAGACCCAGTACTTC. Translated: CASSHSGRAETQYF. Based on the CDR3 plus reference TRBV7-9 and TRBJ2-5, the full variable domain is DTGVSQNPRHKITKRGQNVTFRCDPISEHNRLYWYRQTLGQGPEFLTYFQNEAQLEKSRLLSDRFSAERPKGSFSTLEIQRTEQGDSAMYLCASSHSGRAETQYFGPGTRLLVL.

This clonotype has a count of ten or more. The rearrangement uses TRBV20-1 and TRBJ2-1; 7 bases line up with TRBD2. Trimming at V came to 6 bases and at J to 7 bases, leaving 12 bases not matched to a gene. Germline V lookup: CDR1 DFQATT, CDR2 SNEGSKA (reference sequence). CDR3 length: 14 residues. The CDR3 region has the DNA TGCAGTGCCTCAGAGGGGAGGGTCGGGAATGAGCAGTTCTTC. This gives the protein CSASEGRVGNEQFF.

The rearrangement uses TRBV12-3 or TRBV12-4 and TRBJ2-7; TRBD2 matches 7 bases. V shed 5 bases and J 3 bases; nucleotides not matched to a gene: 13. The CDR3 sequence is 16 residues long. The CDR3 protein is CASSTPRGSPNYEQYF. The CDR3 nucleotides are TGTGCCAGCAGTACCCCGCGCGGGAGTCCCAACTACGAGCAGTACTTC.

This clonotype came up many times. At one boundary the junction diverges from the germline segment, which might be a read error. The gene calls are TRBV7-7 and TRBJ2-1, with 12 nucleotides matching TRBD2. Germline values: CDR1 SSHAT, CDR2 FNYEAQ (reference sequence). The CDR3 has 16 residues. CDR3 coding DNA: TGTGCTAGCAGCTCCTCACTAGCGGGAGGCTACAATGAGCAGTTCTTC. It encodes CASSSSLAGGYNEQFF. The full variable domain, completed using reference TRBV7-7 and TRBJ2-1, is GAGVSQSPRYKVTKRGQDVTLRCDPISSHATLYWYQQALGQGPEFLTYFNYEAQPDKSGLPSDRFSAERPEGSISTLTIQRTEQRDSAMYRCASSSSLAGGYNEQFFGPGTRLTVL.

This clonotype was seen at least ten times. The J gene is TRBJ2-3, the V gene TRBV6-5, with a tentative D call TRBD1 (5 bases). Germline loops: CDR1 MNHEY, CDR2 SVGAGI. The germline V and J ends were trimmed by 2 bases and 1 base, with 7 bases remaining between them. CDR3 size: 14 residues. The DNA of the CDR3 is TGTGCCAGCAGTTACCAGGGCCGCACAGATACGCAGTATTTT. This sequence encodes CASSYQGRTDTQYF.

This clonotype has ten or more counts. This rearrangement joins TRBV29-1 to TRBJ2-7; D tentatively fits TRBD1 or TRBD2 (5 bases each). CDR1 and CDR2 from the germline V gene are SQVTM and ANQGSEA. The CDR3 covers 13 residues. The ends were cut back, 4 bases at V and 4 bases at J, with 14 bases in the middle. CDR3 coding DNA: TGCAGCGTTGGTAGGGGCCGCGGGTACGAGCAGTACTTC. It specifies CSVGRGRGYEQYF.